Listed below are T cell receptor beta chains from one sample, sequenced in a study of cytomegalovirus exposure and HLA in healthy donors. This table comes from immunoSEQ multiplex PCR, and its TCRdb copy is limited to in-frame clones, with some not included. The table lists roughly 200,000 clones, around 87% of them singletons. What was sequenced was PBMCs. The origin of the receptors is a boy younger than 10 in good health and CMV-seronegative. The conserved cysteine and the conserved F or W are not part of the CDR3 here.

TRBV6-1 ASRRGTASEQY
TRBV15 ATSRDIQNTGELF
TRBV2 ASSGGQGSHNQPQH
TRBV18 ASSPPVANEQF
TRBV2 ASRRQGADTEAF
TRBV5-1 ASSLSPQGKNIQY
TRBV7-2 ASSLDSGVPSSYNEQF
TRBV15 ATSRDLGAGRVNEKLF
TRBV28 ASSEQGYSNQPQH
TRBV6-6 ASRVQGLNQPQH
TRBV28 ASSFSRSGNTIY
TRBV6-1 ASRSGGVEKLF
TRBV5-1 ASSLGGGAGGEQF
TRBV6-5 ASSPPVPSYNEQF
TRBV9 ASSVSPNGSEQY
TRBV5-6 ASSSITSGAYNEQF
TRBV9 ASSVAWGQGATGELF
TRBV30 AWTGQGQETQY
TRBV9 ASSVAGGNEQF
TRBV28 ASSLEGEYNEQF
TRBV11-2 ASSQSRDRSEQY
TRBV6-6 ASSYGQMNTEAF
TRBV9 ASSAVWDRKAGT
TRBV19 ASMKAGDTGELF
TRBV7-9 ASSAGTSDLYEQC
TRBV7-2 ASSIQNQPQH
TRBV9 ASSRGQGALGNTEAF
TRBV25-1 ASSRTGYVTQY
TRBV30 AFTGLNNYEQY
TRBV19 ASSIGGIERTQY
TRBV30 AWRQQGVDYGYT
TRBV7-9 ASSLVPGEYEQY
TRBV27 ASSSYDEQF
TRBV5-6 ASSLKRETDTQY
TRBV6-1 ASSDRLTLAGLGNTIY
TRBV7-9 ASSPEPGRGLNYGYT
TRBV6-5 ASLDRVMGLTEAF
TRBV11-2 ASSLDLSQPQH
TRBV5-6 ASSRTATDTQY
TRBV29-1 SVLDKNYGYT
TRBV18 ASSPLDRGEKLF
TRBV11-2 ASSQAGDEQF